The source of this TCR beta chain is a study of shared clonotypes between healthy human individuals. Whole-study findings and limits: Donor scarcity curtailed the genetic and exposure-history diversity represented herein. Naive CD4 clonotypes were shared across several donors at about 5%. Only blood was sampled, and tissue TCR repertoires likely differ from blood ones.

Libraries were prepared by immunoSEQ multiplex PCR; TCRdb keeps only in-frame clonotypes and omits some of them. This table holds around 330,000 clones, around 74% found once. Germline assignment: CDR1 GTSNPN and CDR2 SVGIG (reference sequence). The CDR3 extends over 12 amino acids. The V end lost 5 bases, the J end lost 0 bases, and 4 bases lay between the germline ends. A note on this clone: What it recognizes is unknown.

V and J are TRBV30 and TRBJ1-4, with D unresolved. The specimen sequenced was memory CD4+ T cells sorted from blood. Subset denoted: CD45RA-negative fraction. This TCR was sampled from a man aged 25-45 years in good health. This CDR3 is CAWSATNEKLFF. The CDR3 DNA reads TGTGCCTGGTCGGCAACTAATGAAAAACTGTTTTTT. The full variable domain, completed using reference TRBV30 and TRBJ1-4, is SQTIHQWPATLVQPVGSPLSLECTVEGTSNPNLYWYRQAAGRGLQLLFYSVGIGQISSEVPQNLSASRPQDRQFILSSKKLLLSDSGFYLCAWSATNEKLFFGSGTQLSVL.